This T cell receptor beta chain stems from a study of shared clonotypes between healthy human individuals. About this clone itself: Its matching antigen is unknown.

Study-wide findings and caveats: Relative to their counterparts shared across all four donors, non-shared clonotypes exhibited diminished generation probabilities. The low donor count limited represented genetic and exposure-history diversity. Rarefaction indicated that sorted-subset sequencing remained incomplete although depth was large. Sequencing depth was expected to affect clonotype sharing among donors.

In germline, CDR1 is SGHTA, CDR2 FQGNSA. The CDR3 is made up of 14 amino acids. Trimming shortened V by 0 bases and J by 10 bases, and 13 bases separated the two germline ends. Profiled with immunoSEQ multiplex PCR; TCRdb holds only in-frame clones, not every one. The sample lists approximately 1.5 million clones, roughly 98% occurring once. The V and J genes are TRBV7-2 and TRBJ2-1; D gene ambiguous. The source material was naive CD4+ T cells sorted from blood. Described subset: CD45RA+ positively selected. The sequence derives from a man in his thirties or forties in good health. The CDR3: CASSLARLAWEQFF. CDR3 nucleotide sequence: TGTGCCAGCAGCTTAGCGAGGCTCGCTTGGGAGCAGTTCTTC.